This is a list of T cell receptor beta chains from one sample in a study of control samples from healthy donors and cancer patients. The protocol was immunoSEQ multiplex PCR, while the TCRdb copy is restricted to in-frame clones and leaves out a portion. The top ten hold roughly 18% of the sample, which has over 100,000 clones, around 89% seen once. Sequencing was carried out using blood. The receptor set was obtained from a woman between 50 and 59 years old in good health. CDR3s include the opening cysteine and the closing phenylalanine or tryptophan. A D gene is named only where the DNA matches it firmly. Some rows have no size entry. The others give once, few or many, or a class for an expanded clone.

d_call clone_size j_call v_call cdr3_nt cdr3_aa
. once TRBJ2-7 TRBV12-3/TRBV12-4 TGTGCCAGCAGAGGGTCGGGGCTCGAGCAGTACTTC CASRGSGLEQYF
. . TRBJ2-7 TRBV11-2 TGTGCCAGCATGTCGGGGGACTCCTACGAGCAGTACTTC CASMSGDSYEQYF
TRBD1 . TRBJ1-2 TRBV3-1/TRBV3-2 TGTGCCAGCAGCCAAGCGGGACAGGGGGCGCGGGTCGGCTACACCTTC CASSQAGQGARVGYTF
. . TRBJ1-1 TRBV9 TGTGCCAGCAGCGTTAACCGGAACGGGGGGGGCACAGAGAGTGAAGCTTTCTTT CASSVNRNGGGTESEAFF
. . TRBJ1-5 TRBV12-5 TGTGCTAGTGCCCTTCTCGGGGTGAGGCAGCCCCAGCATTTT CASALLGVRQPQHF
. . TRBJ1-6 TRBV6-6 TGTGCCAGCAGTTATCGGGGGCTTGGGTCACCCCTCCACTTT CASSYRGLGSPLHF
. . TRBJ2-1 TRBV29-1 TGCAGCGTGTTCGCGCCCCTCACAATGACCCAGTTCTTC CSVFAPLTMTQFF
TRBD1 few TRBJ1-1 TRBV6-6 TGTGCCAGCAGTTACAGCCGGGACAGTAACACTGAAGCTTTCTTT CASSYSRDSNTEAFF
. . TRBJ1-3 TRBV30 TGTGCCTGGAGTCGTCAGGGGACGGGTGGAAACACCATATATTTT CAWSRQGTGGNTIYF
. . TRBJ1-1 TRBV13 TGTGCCAGCAGCTTAGGACTTATGAACACTGAAGCTTTCTTT CASSLGLMNTEAFF
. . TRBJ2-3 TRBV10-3 TGTGCCATCAGAAGGCTGGGGGGGCCCTCAGATACGCAGTATTTT CAIRRLGGPSDTQYF
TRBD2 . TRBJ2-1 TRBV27 TGTGCCAGCCACTCGCGCGGGAGCTTCAACAATGAGCAGTTCTTC CASHSRGSFNNEQFF
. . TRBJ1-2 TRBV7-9 TGTGCCAGCAGCTTAGGAGTATTGAGCCTCCCCTGGGGCTACACCTTC CASSLGVLSLPWGYTF
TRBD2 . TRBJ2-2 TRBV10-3 TGTGCCATCAGTATGGGACTAGCGAAAGGGTGGGAGCTGTTTTTT CAISMGLAKGWELFF
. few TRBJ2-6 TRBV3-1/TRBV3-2 TGTGCCAGCAGCCAAGATGCCCGGAGCTCTGGGGCCAACGTCCTGACTTTC CASSQDARSSGANVLTF
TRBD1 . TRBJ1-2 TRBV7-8 TGTGCCAGCAGCTTAGAGGGGACAGCCTATGGCTACACCTTC CASSLEGTAYGYTF
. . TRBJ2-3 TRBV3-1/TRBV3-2 TGTGCCAGCAGCGGACAACCCACAGATACGCAGTATTTT CASSGQPTDTQYF
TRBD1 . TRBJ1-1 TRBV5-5 TGTGCCAGCAGCTCGGACAGGGTAGGGTGGAACACTGAAGCTTTCTTT CASSSDRVGWNTEAFF
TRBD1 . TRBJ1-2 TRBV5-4 TGTGCCAGCAGCTTGGCAGGGGGCGTTGGCTACACCTTC CASSLAGGVGYTF
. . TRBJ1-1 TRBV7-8 TGTGCCACAGTGAGCGGACCATTGGGCACTGAAGCTTTCTTT CATVSGPLGTEAFF
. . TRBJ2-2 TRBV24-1 TGTGCCACCAGTGGGGCCGGGGAGCTGTTTTTT CATSGAGELFF
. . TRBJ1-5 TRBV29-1 TGCAGCGTTGTTGGACAGAGCAATCAGCCCCAGCATTTT CSVVGQSNQPQHF
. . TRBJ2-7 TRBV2 TGTGCCAGCAGAGACCAGATACAGGGCCAGGCGCAGTACTTC CASRDQIQGQAQYF
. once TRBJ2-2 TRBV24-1 TGTGCCACCGGAGGGGGCATAGGGGGCAAGAACACCGGGGAGCTGTTTTTT CATGGGIGGKNTGELFF
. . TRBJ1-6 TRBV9 TGTGCCAGCAGCGTAGAGGGGACATATAATTCACCCCTCCACTTT CASSVEGTYNSPLHF
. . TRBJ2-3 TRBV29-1 TGCAGCGTTGAAAGTCGGGGCGGGATAACAGATACGCAGTATTTT CSVESRGGITDTQYF
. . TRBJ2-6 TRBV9 TGTGCCAGCAGCGTAGCCGGCTTAAGTGGGGCCAACGTCCTGACTTTC CASSVAGLSGANVLTF
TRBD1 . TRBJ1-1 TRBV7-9 TGTGCCAGCAGGCGGGGCCAGGGGGCCCCGCGGGACACTGAAGCTTTCTTT CASRRGQGAPRDTEAFF
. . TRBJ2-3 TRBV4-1 TGCGCCAGCAGCCAACGGGACCTGACAGACTTCACAGATACGCAGTATTTT CASSQRDLTDFTDTQYF
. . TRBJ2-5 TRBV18 TGTGCCAGCTCACCAGGACAGCAAGAGACCCAGTACTTC CASSPGQQETQYF
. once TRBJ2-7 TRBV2 TGTGCCAGCAGACGCGGACTCAGCTCCTACGAGCAGTACTTC CASRRGLSSYEQYF
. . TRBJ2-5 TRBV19 TGTGCCAGTAGCTCCCAGGCCCAAGAGACCCAGTACTTC CASSSQAQETQYF
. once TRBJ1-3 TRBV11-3 TGTGCCAGCAGCCTTACCTCTGGAAACACCATATATTTT CASSLTSGNTIYF
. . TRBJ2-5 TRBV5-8 TGTGCCAGCAGCTTGGGAATCGACCGGGGTTGGACCCAGTACTTC CASSLGIDRGWTQYF
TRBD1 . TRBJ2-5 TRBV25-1 TGTGCCAGCAGACCGGGACAGGGGTTGTCGGGAGGGCCGACCCAGTACTTC CASRPGQGLSGGPTQYF
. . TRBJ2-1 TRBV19 TGTGCCAGTAGTATAGCCCCTAGCAATTACAATGAGCAGTTCTTC CASSIAPSNYNEQFF
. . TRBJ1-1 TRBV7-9 TGTGCCAGCAGCCCCGCCCTTGAAGCTTTCTTT CASSPALEAFF
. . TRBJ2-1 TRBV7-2 TGTGCCAGCAGCTTAGTAGCCAGCGGAGAATACAATGAGCAGTTCTTC CASSLVASGEYNEQFF
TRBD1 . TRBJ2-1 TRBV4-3 TGCGCCAGTCTAGACAGGGGGAGCAATGAGCAGTTCTTC CASLDRGSNEQFF
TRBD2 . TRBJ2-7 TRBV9 TGTGCCAGTAGCAGCGGGGGGCCCGAGCAGTACTTC CASSSGGPEQYF
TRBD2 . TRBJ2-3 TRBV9 TGTGCCAGCAGCTCGGGGACTAGCGGGGGCACAGATACGCAGTATTTT CASSSGTSGGTDTQYF
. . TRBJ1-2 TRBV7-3 TGTGCCAGCAGCTTAAATGGGGACTATGGCTACACCTTC CASSLNGDYGYTF
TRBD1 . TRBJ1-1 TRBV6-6 TGTGCCAGCACCCACGCAGGGGGGGCCACTGAAGCTTTCTTT CASTHAGGATEAFF
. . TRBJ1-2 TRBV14 TGTGCCAGCAGCCAAGAGAACGGTCCCCAGCCTTATGGCTACACCTTC CASSQENGPQPYGYTF
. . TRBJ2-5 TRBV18 TGTGCCAGCTCACCTGTGGAAGGGGCGCGGGAGACCCAGTACTTC CASSPVEGARETQYF
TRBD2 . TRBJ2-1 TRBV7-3 TGTGCCAGCAGGCTTGGAGCGGGGCGCGAGCAGTTCTTC CASRLGAGREQFF
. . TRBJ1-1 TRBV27 TGTGCCAGCAGCCCCAGGCCCGGCACTGAAGCTTTCTTT CASSPRPGTEAFF
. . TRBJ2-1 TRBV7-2 TGTGCCAGCAGGAAGACCGGGGCAAGAAATGAGCAGTTCTTC CASRKTGARNEQFF
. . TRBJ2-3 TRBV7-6 TGTGCCAGCAAGGCTAACACGGGCCGATTAGATACGCAGTATTTT CASKANTGRLDTQYF
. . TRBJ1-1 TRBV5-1 TGCGCCAGCAGCTATCAAGGCGGAGCGACGGACACTGAAGCTTTCTTT CASSYQGGATDTEAFF